Below, 25 T cell receptor beta chains from the same sample are listed, as sequenced in a study of early T cells in non-severe SARS-CoV-2 infection. MiXCR was run by TCRdb on the 5' RACE reads, yielding one entry per CDR3 protein. The sample yields fewer than 75,000 distinct CDR3 sequences, more than 15% seen once. This specimen consisted of whole blood, obtained at baseline. The origin of the receptors is an adult who was a healthcare worker with PCR-confirmed SARS-CoV-2 infection or an uninfected control (not recorded which).

This clonotype was observed a handful of times. The chain recombines TRBV12-3 or TRBV12-4 with TRBJ2-1; 10 nucleotides align to TRBD2. CDR3 length: 15 residues. The V segment lost 5 bases and the J segment 5 bases; nucleotides outside the gene matches: 6. The CDR3 DNA follows: TGTGCCAGCAGTAATAGCGGGAGGAGCAACAATGAGCAGTTCTTC. Amino acids: CASSNSGRSNNEQFF.

This clonotype was found many times. The rearrangement uses TRBV14 and TRBJ2-1; 7 bases align to TRBD1. J was trimmed by 0 bases and V by 5 bases; bases with no gene match: 7. Germline CDR1 is SGHDN and CDR2 is FVKESK. The length of the CDR3 is 16 residues. The CDR3 protein is CASSAYRDSSYNEQFF. The CDR3, as DNA: TGTGCCAGCAGCGCCTACCGGGACAGCTCCTACAATGAGCAGTTCTTC.

The table lists this clonotype with a few counts. V is TRBV6-2 or TRBV6-3 and J is TRBJ1-1, with D uncertain. V dropped 4 bases and J dropped 8 bases, with 11 bases sitting between them. The CDR3 loop spans 12 amino acids. Per germline, CDR1 MNHEY and CDR2 SVGEGT. For the CDR3, the DNA is TGTGCCAGCAGTTCCGTGATCAGGGAAGCTTTCTTT. As protein: CASSSVIREAFF.

V and J are TRBV4-3 and TRBJ2-1, with no clear D. Germline V lookup: CDR1 LGHNA, CDR2 YSLEER. This CDR3 contains 14 residues. Trimming removed 1 base at V and 0 bases at J, with 4 bases between. CDR3 residues: CASSQGTSYNEQFF. The CDR3 region has the DNA TGCGCCAGCAGCCAAGGGACCTCCTACAATGAGCAGTTCTTC.

As regards this clonotype: A junction boundary mismatches the germline segment, possibly from a read error. This rearrangement joins TRBV20-1 to TRBJ2-7; perhaps TRBD1 as D (6 bases). The CDR3 is 12 amino acids. The germline V gene encodes CDR1 DFQATT and CDR2 SNEGSKA (reference sequence). CDR3 loop: CSARGQSYEQYF. In nucleotides, the CDR3 is TGCAGTGCCAGAGGACAGTCCTACGAGCAGTACTTC.

This clonotype showed up just a few times. Here the CDR3 DNA reads TGTGCCAGCAGTGACCTGGGGGTCGGTAATTCACCCCTCCACTTT. Translating gives CASSDLGVGNSPLHF. This chain joins TRBV2 and TRBJ1-6, with a possible D match to TRBD1 (5 bases). The germline V gene encodes CDR1 SNHLY and CDR2 FYNNEI. Trimming shortened V by 3 bases and J by 6 bases, and 12 bases separated the two germline ends. This CDR3 contains 15 residues.

The rearrangement joins TRBV27 to TRBJ1-1; TRBD1 is a possible D gene (5 bases). Per germline, CDR1 MNHEY and CDR2 SMNVEV (reference sequence). V was shortened by 3 bases and J by 5 bases, with 13 bases between the two germline ends. The CDR3 sequence is 14 residues long. The CDR3 sequence is CASSLGPAGTEAFF. The DNA for the CDR3 is TGTGCCAGCAGTTTGGGACCGGCGGGGACTGAAGCTTTCTTT.

A few counts support this clonotype. This chain links TRBV11-3 with TRBJ2-1, with 7 bases aligning to TRBD2. V lost 0 bases to trimming and J lost 0 bases; unmatched junction nucleotides: 2. The length of the CDR3 is 16 residues. Germline loops: CDR1 SGHNT, CDR2 YENEEA. Here the CDR3 reads CASSLEGGSSYNEQFF. The CDR3 DNA is TGTGCCAGCAGCTTAGAGGGCGGGAGCTCCTACAATGAGCAGTTCTTC.

This clonotype was detected a few times. V gene TRBV19 combines with J gene TRBJ2-4, with a weak D call TRBD1 (5 bases). Germline V CDR1 and CDR2: LNHDA, SQIVND (reference sequence). The CDR3 has 20 residues. V lost 0 bases and J 0 bases, leaving 21 bases between the germline ends. Here the CDR3 reads CASSIDRWGGRTLAKNIQYF. In DNA, the CDR3 is TGTGCCAGTAGTATAGATAGATGGGGCGGCAGGACCTTAGCCAAAAACATTCAGTACTTC.

The rearrangement links TRBV27 to TRBJ2-1; 9 bases agree with TRBD1. After removal of 6 bases from V and 7 bases from J, the junction contained 4 bases not matched to a gene. The CDR3 covers 13 residues. CDR1 MNHEY and CDR2 SMNVEV come from the germline V gene (reference sequence). Written as DNA, the CDR3 is TGTGCCAGCAGGGGGACAGGGAGAAATGAGCAGTTCTTC. Protein product: CASRGTGRNEQFF.

This clonotype appeared many times. This chain uses TRBV12-3 or TRBV12-4 with TRBJ1-5; D not certain. Trimming took off 5 bases at V and 3 bases at J, with 8 bases between the two ends. The CDR3 consists of 13 residues. CDR3 nucleotide sequence: TGTGCCAGCAGTCAACGGATCAATCAGCCCCAGCATTTT. Translated, it gives CASSQRINQPQHF.

V is TRBV5-5 and J is TRBJ2-1; a possible D gene is TRBD1 (6 bases). The CDR3 totals 14 residues. Germline V gene lookup returns CDR1 SGHKS and CDR2 YYEKEE (reference sequence). Deletions cut 8 bases from V and 3 bases from J, with 15 bases between. For the CDR3, the DNA is TGTGCCAGTCAAAAGGACAGCAACTACAATGAGCAGTTCTTC. Translating it yields CASQKDSNYNEQFF.

This clonotype occurred many times. This sequence joins TRBV18 and TRBJ1-5; perhaps TRBD1 as D (6 bases). V was cut by 2 bases and J by 5 bases, with 10 bases left in between. CDR1 and CDR2 (germline): KGHSH, LQKENI. This CDR3 is 14 amino acids long. Written as DNA, the CDR3 is TGTGCCAGCTCACCAGGTACAGGGTATCAGCCCCAGCATTTT. Its protein is CASSPGTGYQPQHF.

This clonotype appeared a few times. The chain is built from TRBV28 and TRBJ1-6, with D perhaps matching TRBD1 (5 bases). Germline CDR1 reads MDHEN; CDR2 reads SYDVKM. The CDR3 has 16 residues. Trimming shortened V by 7 bases and J by 8 bases, and 21 bases separated the two germline ends. The DNA of the CDR3 is TGTGCCAGCACCAAGTCCCTCGGCACGGGGCATTCACCCCTCCACTTT. Its translation is CASTKSLGTGHSPLHF.

The table lists this clonotype with many counts. This chain connects TRBV5-6 to TRBJ2-1; possibly TRBD1 or TRBD2 for D (5 bases each). The germline V gene encodes CDR1 SGHDT and CDR2 YYEEEE. V gave up 1 base and J gave up 12 bases, with 20 bases separating them. CDR3 length: 15 residues. Written as DNA, the CDR3 is TGTGCCAGCAGCTTGAGAATGGGACGAAAGGATTGGCAGTTCTTC. Amino acids: CASSLRMGRKDWQFF. Using reference TRBV5-6 and TRBJ2-1 for the parts outside the CDR3, the full variable domain is DAGVTQSPTHLIKTRGQQVTLRCSPKSGHDTVSWYQQALGQGPQFIFQYYEEEERQRGNFPDRFSGHQFPNYSSELNVNALLLGDSALYLCASSLRMGRKDWQFFGPGTRLTVL.

CDR3 nucleotides: TGTGCCAGCAGTTTAAGCCCCTATGGCTACACCTTC. Translating it yields CASSLSPYGYTF. V and J are TRBV28 and TRBJ1-2; D remains ambiguous. The CDR3 sequence is 12 residues long. V lost 2 bases to trimming and J lost 4 bases, with 5 bases between them. The germline V gene has CDR1 MDHEN and CDR2 SYDVKM.

This chain links TRBV10-2 with TRBJ2-3, with D unresolved. Germline V gene lookup returns CDR1 WSHSY and CDR2 SAAADI. The CDR3 covers 12 residues. The V end was cut by 0 bases, the J end by 5 bases, with 3 bases between. CDR3 nucleotides: TGCGCCAGCAGTGAGTCAGGAGATACGCAGTATTTT. It yields the protein CASSESGDTQYF.

In nucleotides, the CDR3 is TGTGCCAGCAGCAAATCAGGGAGTTTGGGCAATGAGCAGTTCTTC. This translates into CASSKSGSLGNEQFF. The genes are TRBV3-1 and TRBJ2-1, with D tentatively TRBD1 or TRBD2 (5 bases each). This CDR3 has 15 amino acids. Germline CDR1 LGHDT, CDR2 YNNKEL (reference sequence). V dropped 5 bases and J dropped 6 bases, with 17 bases sitting between them.

This clonotype occurred a few times. The rearrangement links TRBV5-5 to TRBJ1-5; D uncertain. Germline values: CDR1 SGHKS, CDR2 YYEKEE (reference sequence). V was trimmed by 4 bases and J by 14 bases, leaving 7 bases between them. This CDR3 is built from 9 residues. DNA of the CDR3: TGTGCCAGCAGCAAGGAAGAGCATTTT. This codes for CASSKEEHF.

This clonotype was seen more than once but under ten times. This chain uses TRBV5-4 with TRBJ2-2, with 7 nucleotides matching TRBD2. Germline CDR1 and CDR2: SGHNT and YYREEE (reference sequence). After removal of 1 base from V and 2 bases from J, the junction contained 5 bases not matched to a gene. The CDR3 is 16 amino acids. CDR3 in amino acids: CASSLFLAANTGELFF. In DNA form, the CDR3 reads TGTGCCAGCAGCTTGTTTCTAGCGGCCAACACCGGGGAGCTGTTTTTT.

This chain connects TRBV28 to TRBJ1-4; D not certain. The CDR3 extends over 15 amino acids. Germline values: CDR1 MDHEN, CDR2 SYDVKM. The V gene lost 0 bases and the J gene lost 0 bases, with 5 bases spanning the gap. CDR3 sequence: CASSLWGSTNEKLFF. CDR3 DNA: TGTGCCAGCAGTTTATGGGGTTCAACTAATGAAAAACTGTTTTTT.

J is TRBJ1-2 and V is TRBV28, with D unresolved. The CDR3 runs to 12 residues. V was shortened by 6 bases and J by 8 bases, with 13 bases between the two germline ends. Germline CDR1 is MDHEN and CDR2 is SYDVKM. The CDR3 region has the DNA TGTGCCAGCAGCTTCGGGAGGGAAGGCTACACCTTC. This sequence encodes CASSFGREGYTF.

The chain recombines TRBV5-4 with TRBJ1-2; the match to TRBD1 covers 8 bases. J lost 3 bases, V lost 7 bases, and 5 bases had no gene match. The CDR3 covers 13 residues. The germline gives CDR1 SGHNT, CDR2 YYREEE (reference sequence). CDR3 loop: CASQPGGYYGYTF. The CDR3 bases are TGTGCCAGCCAGCCAGGGGGCTACTATGGCTACACCTTC.

This clonotype was seen once. This chain joins TRBV5-1 and TRBJ2-7; maybe TRBD1 (7 bases). Germline values: CDR1 SGHRS, CDR2 YFSETQ. This CDR3 contains 15 residues. Trimming stripped 4 bases from V and 3 bases from J, with 17 bases between. CDR3 sequence (DNA): TGCGCCAGCAGCGGCGGGGACAGACCCAGCTACGAGCAGTACTTC. Amino acids: CASSGGDRPSYEQYF.

V gene TRBV28 combines with J gene TRBJ1-2; 7 positions agree with TRBD1. Germline V gene lookup returns CDR1 MDHEN and CDR2 SYDVKM. V lost 9 bases to trimming and J lost 5 bases; unmatched junction nucleotides: 18. The CDR3 contains 16 residues. CDR3 bases: TGTGCCAGTCGCCCGCAAGGGACAGCTCGTTATTATGGCTACACCTTC. Its protein product is CASRPQGTARYYGYTF.